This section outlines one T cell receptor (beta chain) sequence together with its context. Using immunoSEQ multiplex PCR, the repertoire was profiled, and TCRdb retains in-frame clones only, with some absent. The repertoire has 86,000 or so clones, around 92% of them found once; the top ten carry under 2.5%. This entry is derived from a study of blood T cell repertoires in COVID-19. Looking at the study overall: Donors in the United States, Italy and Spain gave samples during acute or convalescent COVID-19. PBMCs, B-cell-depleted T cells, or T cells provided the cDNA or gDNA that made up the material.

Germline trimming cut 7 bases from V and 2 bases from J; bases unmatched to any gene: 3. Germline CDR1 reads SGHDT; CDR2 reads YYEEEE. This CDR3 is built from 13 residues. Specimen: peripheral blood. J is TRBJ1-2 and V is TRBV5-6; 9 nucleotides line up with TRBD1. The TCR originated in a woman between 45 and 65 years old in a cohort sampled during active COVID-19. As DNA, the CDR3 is TGTGCCAGCTGGACAGGGGCGAACTATGGCTACACCTTC. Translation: CASWTGANYGYTF.